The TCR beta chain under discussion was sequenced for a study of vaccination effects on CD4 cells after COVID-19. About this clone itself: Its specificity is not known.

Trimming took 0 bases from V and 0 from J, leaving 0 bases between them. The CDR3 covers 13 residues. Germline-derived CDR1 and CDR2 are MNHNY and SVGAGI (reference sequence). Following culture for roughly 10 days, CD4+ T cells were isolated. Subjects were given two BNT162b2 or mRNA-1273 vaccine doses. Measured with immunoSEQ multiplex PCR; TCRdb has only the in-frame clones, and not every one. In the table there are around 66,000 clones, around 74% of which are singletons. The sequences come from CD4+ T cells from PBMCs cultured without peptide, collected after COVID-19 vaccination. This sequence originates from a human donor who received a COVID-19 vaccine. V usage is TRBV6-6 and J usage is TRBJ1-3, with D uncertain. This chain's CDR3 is CASSYSSGNTIYF. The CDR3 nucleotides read TGTGCCAGCAGTTACTCCTCTGGAAACACCATATATTTT.